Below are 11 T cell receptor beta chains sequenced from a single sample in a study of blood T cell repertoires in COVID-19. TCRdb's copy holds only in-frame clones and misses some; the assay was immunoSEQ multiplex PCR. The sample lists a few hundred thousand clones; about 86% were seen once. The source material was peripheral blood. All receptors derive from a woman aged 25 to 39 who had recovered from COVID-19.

DNA for the CDR3: TGTGCCAGCAGCCCCCATCGGGCCAAAAACATTCAGTACTTC. Its protein is CASSPHRAKNIQYF. The rearrangement links TRBV6-5 to TRBJ2-4; D unclear. Trimming stripped 6 bases from V and 1 base from J, with 10 bases between. Germline V CDR1 and CDR2: MNHEY, SVGAGI. The CDR3 is 14 residues long.

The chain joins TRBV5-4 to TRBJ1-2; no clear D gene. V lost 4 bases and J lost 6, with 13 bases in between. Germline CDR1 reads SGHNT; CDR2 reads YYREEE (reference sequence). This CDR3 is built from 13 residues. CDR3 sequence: CASSTRVRDGYTF. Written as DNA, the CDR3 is TGTGCCAGCAGCACGCGTGTTCGGGATGGCTACACCTTC. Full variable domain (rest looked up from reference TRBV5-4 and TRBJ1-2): ETGVTQSPTHLIKTRGQQVTLRCSSQSGHNTVSWYQQALGQGPQFIFQYYREEENGRGNFPPRFSGLQFPNYSSELNVNALELDDSALYLCASSTRVRDGYTFGSGTRLTVV.

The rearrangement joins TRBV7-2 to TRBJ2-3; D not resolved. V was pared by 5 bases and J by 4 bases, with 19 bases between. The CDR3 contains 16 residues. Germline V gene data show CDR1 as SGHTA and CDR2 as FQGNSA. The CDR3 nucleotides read TGTGCCAGCAGCCCCACCGCGGCTTTAGAGGCAGATACGCAGTATTTT. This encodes CASSPTAALEADTQYF.

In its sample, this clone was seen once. CDR3 amino acids: CASSWGDYEQYF. The CDR3, as DNA: TGTGCCAGCAGTTGGGGGGACTACGAGCAGTACTTC. The chain links TRBV6-5 to TRBJ2-7, with a tentative D call TRBD2 (6 bases). There are 12 residues in the CDR3. Trimming cost V 4 bases and J 3 bases, with 7 bases left between them. In germline, CDR1 is MNHEY, CDR2 SVGAGI.

The DNA for the CDR3 is TGCGCCAGCAGCTCTACCTATGGCTACACCTTC. Translation gives CASSSTYGYTF. This chain uses TRBV5-1 with TRBJ1-2, with D hard to call. Deletions cut 3 bases from V and 4 bases from J, with 4 bases between. The CDR3 contains 11 residues. Germline CDR1 SGHRS, CDR2 YFSETQ.

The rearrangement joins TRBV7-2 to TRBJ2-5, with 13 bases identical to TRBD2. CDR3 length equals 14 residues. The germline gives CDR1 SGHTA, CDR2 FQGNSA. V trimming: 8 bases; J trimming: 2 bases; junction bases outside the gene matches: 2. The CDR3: CASGLAGAQETQYF. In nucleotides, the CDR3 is TGTGCCAGCGGACTAGCGGGAGCACAAGAGACCCAGTACTTC.

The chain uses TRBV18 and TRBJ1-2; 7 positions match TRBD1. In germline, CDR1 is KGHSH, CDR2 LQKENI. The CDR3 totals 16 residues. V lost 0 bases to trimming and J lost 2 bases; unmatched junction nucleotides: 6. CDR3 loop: CASSPPGTAINYGYTF. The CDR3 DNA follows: TGTGCCAGCTCACCACCGGGGACAGCAATCAACTATGGCTACACCTTC. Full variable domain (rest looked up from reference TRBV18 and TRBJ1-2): NAGVMQNPRHLVRRRGQEARLRCSPMKGHSHVYWYRQLPEEGLKFMVYLQKENIIDESGMPKERFSAEFPKEGPSILRIQQVVRGDSAAYFCASSPPGTAINYGYTFGSGTRLTVV.

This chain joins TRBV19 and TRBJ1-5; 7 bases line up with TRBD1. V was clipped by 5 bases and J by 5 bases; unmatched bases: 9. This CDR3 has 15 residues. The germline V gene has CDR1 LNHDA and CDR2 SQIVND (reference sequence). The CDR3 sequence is CASSVTGTADQPQHF. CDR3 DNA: TGTGCCAGTAGTGTCACCGGGACAGCCGATCAGCCCCAGCATTTT.

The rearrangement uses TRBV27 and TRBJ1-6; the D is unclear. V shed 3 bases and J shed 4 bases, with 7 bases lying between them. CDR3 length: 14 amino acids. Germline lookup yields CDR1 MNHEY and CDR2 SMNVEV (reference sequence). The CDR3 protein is CASSFADYNSPLHF. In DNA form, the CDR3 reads TGTGCCAGCAGTTTCGCGGATTATAATTCACCCCTCCACTTT.

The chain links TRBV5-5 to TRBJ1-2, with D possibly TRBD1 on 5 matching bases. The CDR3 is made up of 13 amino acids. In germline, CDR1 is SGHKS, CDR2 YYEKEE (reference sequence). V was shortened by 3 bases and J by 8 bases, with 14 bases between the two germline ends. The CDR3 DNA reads TGTGCCAGCAGCTGGAAGGACAACTCGGGCTACACCTTC. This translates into CASSWKDNSGYTF.

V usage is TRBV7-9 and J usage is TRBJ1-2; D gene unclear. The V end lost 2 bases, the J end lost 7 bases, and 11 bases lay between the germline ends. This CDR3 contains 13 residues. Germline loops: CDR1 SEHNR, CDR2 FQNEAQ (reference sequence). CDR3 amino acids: CASSLSRGGGYTF. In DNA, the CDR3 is TGTGCCAGCAGCTTATCGAGAGGAGGTGGCTACACCTTC.